The 15 T cell receptor beta chains below all came from one sample that was sequenced in a study of CD8 T cells in ankylosing spondylitis. Study-level results: Seemingly characteristic of ankylosing spondylitis blood was a TCR beta motif consisting of under ten highly homologous variants.

TCRdb called the 5' RACE reads again in MiXCR, with one record for every CDR3 protein. The sample records 800,000 to 900,000 distinct CDR3 sequences, 12% being singletons. Their antigen targets remain unknown. The sequenced material came from blood, either unsorted or a sorted T cell fraction (not recorded which). These receptors were obtained from a male donor with ankylosing spondylitis.

This clonotype was counted at least ten times. The chain couples TRBV12-3 or TRBV12-4 to TRBJ2-5, with 7 bases lining up with TRBD2. This CDR3 region has 15 residues. The J segment lost 2 bases and the V segment lost 6 bases, leaving 9 bases of the junction unmatched. CDR3 DNA sequence: TGTGCCAGCAGCCCGGGACTATACAGGCAAGAGACCCAGTACTTC. Amino acids: CASSPGLYRQETQYF.

The chain recombines TRBV7-6 with TRBJ2-1; TRBD2 is a possible D gene (5 bases). Trimming left V 1 base short and J 0 bases short, with 28 bases between. Per the germline V gene, CDR1 is SGHVS and CDR2 is FNYEAQ. The CDR3 runs 22 residues. CDR3 DNA sequence: TGTGCCAGCAGCTTAGTGTATCGTTCGTCTTCCCGAGGAGGTAGCTCCTACAATGAGCAGTTCTTC. It codes for CASSLVYRSSSRGGSSYNEQFF.

This chain connects TRBV5-1 to TRBJ1-1, with TRBD1 matching 7 bases. V shed 6 bases and J 2 bases; nucleotides not matched to a gene: 4. This CDR3 is 13 amino acids long. CDR1 and CDR2 (germline): SGHRS, YFSETQ. CDR3: CASKRDSNTEAFF. CDR3 DNA sequence: TGCGCCAGCAAGCGGGACAGCAACACTGAAGCTTTCTTT.

The chain employs TRBV7-9 and TRBJ2-7; D is unclear. The V end lost 5 bases, the J end lost 5 bases, and 10 bases lay between the germline ends. The length of the CDR3 is 12 residues. Germline CDR1 reads SEHNR; CDR2 reads FQNEAQ (reference sequence). The CDR3 DNA reads TGTGCCAGCAGCCCCGAGGCGGACGAGCAGTACTTC. This sequence encodes CASSPEADEQYF.

This chain links TRBV15 with TRBJ2-2, with a weak D call TRBD2 (5 bases). V was shortened by 6 bases and J by 8 bases, with 22 bases between the two germline ends. Germline values: CDR1 LNHNV, CDR2 YYDKDF (reference sequence). The CDR3 is made up of 16 amino acids. This chain's CDR3 is CATSKVVVGGSGELFF. DNA for the CDR3: TGTGCCACCAGTAAGGTCGTAGTTGGCGGGTCGGGGGAGCTGTTTTTT.

This clonotype was recorded at least ten times. This chain uses TRBV29-1 with TRBJ1-1; unclear D gene. CDR1 is SQVTM, CDR2 ANQGSEA, per germline. The CDR3 loop spans 13 amino acids. V dropped 5 bases and J dropped 2 bases, with 12 bases sitting between them. The CDR3 is CSVLRQANTEAFF. CDR3 bases: TGCAGCGTTCTTCGACAAGCAAACACTGAAGCTTTCTTT.

The J gene is TRBJ2-3, the V gene TRBV9, with 9 bases matching TRBD1. This CDR3 region has 16 residues. V lost 4 bases, J lost 3 bases, and 9 bases stayed unmatched. Germline assignment: CDR1 SGDLS and CDR2 YYNGEE. The CDR3 DNA sequence: TGTGCCAGCAGCTCCCCCCCGGGACAGGGAACAGATACGCAGTATTTT. It codes for CASSSPPGQGTDTQYF.

The V call is TRBV5-6, the J call TRBJ2-1; 8 bases fit TRBD2. V lost 2 bases, J lost 9 bases, and 13 bases stayed unmatched. Germline values: CDR1 SGHDT, CDR2 YYEEEE. This CDR3 is 16 amino acids long. The chain's CDR3 is CASSLGPASGYGEQFF. CDR3 nucleotide sequence: TGTGCCAGCAGCTTAGGGCCGGCTAGCGGGTACGGTGAGCAGTTCTTC.

This rearrangement joins TRBV6-2 or TRBV6-3 to TRBJ2-3, with D unclear. Looked up from germline, CDR1 is MNHEY and CDR2 is SVGEGT. The CDR3 is 14 residues long. With 0 bases removed from V and 2 bases from J, the gap between germline ends came to 6 bases. CDR3 nucleotides: TGTGCCAGCAGTTACTCTGGCTACACAGATACGCAGTATTTT. This codes for CASSYSGYTDTQYF.

In its sample, this clonotype was seen many times. The rearrangement uses TRBV7-9 and TRBJ2-5, with D tentatively TRBD2 (6 bases). This CDR3 is built from 14 residues. Deletions cut 7 bases from V and 3 bases from J, with 15 bases between. Germline V lookup: CDR1 SEHNR, CDR2 FQNEAQ (reference sequence). In DNA, the CDR3 is TGTGCCAGCACCCTGTCCGGAGGGGAAGAGACCCAGTACTTC. Translating it yields CASTLSGGEETQYF.

This clonotype has ten or more counts. The chain employs TRBV20-1 and TRBJ2-7, with TRBD1 as a possible D gene (6 bases). This CDR3 is 12 amino acids long. Germline-derived CDR1 and CDR2 are DFQATT and SNEGSKA (reference sequence). V was pared by 5 bases and J by 3 bases, with 11 bases between. The DNA of the CDR3 is TGCAGTGCTGGGGGACATCTCTACGAGCAGTACTTC. Amino acid sequence: CSAGGHLYEQYF.

This clonotype was counted only a few times. The rearrangement joins TRBV7-2 to TRBJ2-5, with 7 positions matching TRBD2. The germline V gene has CDR1 SGHTA and CDR2 FQGNSA. CDR3 length equals 15 residues. Germline trimming cut 0 bases from V and 7 bases from J; bases unmatched to any gene: 8. The CDR3 coding sequence is TGTGCCAGCAGCTTAGCACTAGCGCTGGGGGGGACCCAGTACTTC. Translating it yields CASSLALALGGTQYF. The whole variable domain, filled in from reference TRBV7-2 and TRBJ2-5, reads GAGVSQSPSNKVTEKGKDVELRCDPISGHTALYWYRQSLGQGLEFLIYFQGNSAPDKSGLPSDRFSAERTGGSVSTLTIQRTQQEDSAVYLCASSLALALGGTQYFGPGTRLLVL.

This clonotype appeared many times. V usage is TRBV29-1 and J usage is TRBJ1-2, with TRBD1 identical over 9 bases. The germline CDR1 and CDR2 sequences are SQVTM and ANQGSEA. This CDR3 comprises 14 residues. Losses at the gene ends were 6 bases for V and 5 bases for J; bases not matched to a gene: 10. DNA of the CDR3: TGCAGCGTAACTTTCGAGGGACAGGGTTATGGCTACACCTTC. This codes for CSVTFEGQGYGYTF.

The V call is TRBV5-1, the J call TRBJ1-2, with a possible D match to TRBD1 (6 bases). The CDR3 sequence is 14 residues long. Per the germline V gene, CDR1 is SGHRS and CDR2 is YFSETQ. Trimming left V 3 bases short and J 4 bases short, with 13 bases between. CDR3 residues: CASSSGQPVYGYTF. The CDR3 DNA is TGCGCCAGCAGCTCTGGACAGCCGGTCTATGGCTACACCTTC.

V and J are TRBV6-5 and TRBJ2-5, with D tentatively TRBD1 (6 bases). The V end was cut by 6 bases, the J end by 5 bases, with 13 bases between. Germline V gene data show CDR1 as MNHEY and CDR2 as SVGAGI. The CDR3 totals 13 residues. The CDR3 sequence: CASRYREMETQYF. CDR3 DNA sequence: TGTGCCAGCAGGTACAGGGAGATGGAGACCCAGTACTTC.